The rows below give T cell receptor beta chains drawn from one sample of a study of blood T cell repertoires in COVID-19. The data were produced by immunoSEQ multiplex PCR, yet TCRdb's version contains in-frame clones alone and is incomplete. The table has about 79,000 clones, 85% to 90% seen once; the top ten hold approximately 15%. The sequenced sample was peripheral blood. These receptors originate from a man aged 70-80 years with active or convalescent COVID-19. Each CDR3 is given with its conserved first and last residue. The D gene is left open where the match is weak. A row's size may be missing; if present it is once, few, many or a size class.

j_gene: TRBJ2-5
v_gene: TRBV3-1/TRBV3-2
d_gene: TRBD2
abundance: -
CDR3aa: CASSQELAGGPVPGETQYF
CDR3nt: TGTGCCAGCAGCCAAGAACTAGCGGGAGGGCCGGTCCCTGGAGAGACCCAGTACTTC

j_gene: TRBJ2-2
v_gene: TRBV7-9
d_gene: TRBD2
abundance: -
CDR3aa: CASGPSGRASGELFF
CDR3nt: TGTGCCAGCGGACCTAGCGGGAGGGCCTCCGGGGAGCTGTTTTTT

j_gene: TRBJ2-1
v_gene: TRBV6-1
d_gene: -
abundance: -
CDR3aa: CASSEDTRILSSSEQFF
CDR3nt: TGTGCCAGCAGTGAAGATACTCGGATTCTGAGTAGCTCTGAGCAGTTCTTC

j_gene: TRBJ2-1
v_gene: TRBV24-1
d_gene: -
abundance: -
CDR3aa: CATSDTLAIVQFF
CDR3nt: TGTGCCACCAGTGATACACTAGCTATTGTGCAGTTCTTC

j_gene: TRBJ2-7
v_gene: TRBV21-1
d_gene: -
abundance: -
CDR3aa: CASSKVDRGHYEQYF
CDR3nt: TGTGCCAGCAGCAAAGTGGACAGGGGGCACTACGAGCAGTACTTC

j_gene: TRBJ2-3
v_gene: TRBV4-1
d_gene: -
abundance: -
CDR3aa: CASSQVGTRSTDTQYF
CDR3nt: TGCGCCAGCAGCCAAGTCGGGACTCGTAGCACAGATACGCAGTATTTT

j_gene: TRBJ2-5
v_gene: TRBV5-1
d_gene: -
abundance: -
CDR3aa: CASSFNRPQETQYF
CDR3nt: TGCGCCAGCAGCTTCAACAGACCTCAAGAGACCCAGTACTTC

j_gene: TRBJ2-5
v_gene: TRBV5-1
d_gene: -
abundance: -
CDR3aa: CASSRGQETQYF
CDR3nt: TGCGCCAGCAGCAGGGGCCAAGAGACCCAGTACTTC

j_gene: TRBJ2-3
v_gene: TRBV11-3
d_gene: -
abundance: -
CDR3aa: CASSDFTDTQYF
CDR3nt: TGTGCCAGCAGCGACTTCACAGATACGCAGTATTTT

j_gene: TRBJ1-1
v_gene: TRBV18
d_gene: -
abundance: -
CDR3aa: CASSPGLMNTEAFF
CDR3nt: TGTGCCAGCTCACCTGGCCTTATGAACACTGAAGCTTTCTTT

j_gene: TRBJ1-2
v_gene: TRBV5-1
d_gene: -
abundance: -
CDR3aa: CASSLDRDYGYTF
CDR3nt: TGCGCCAGCAGCTTGGACCGAGACTATGGCTACACCTTC

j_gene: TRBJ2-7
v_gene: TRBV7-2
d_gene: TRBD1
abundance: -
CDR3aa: CASSLVSGDSSYEQYF
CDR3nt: TGTGCCAGCAGCTTAGTGTCCGGGGACAGCTCCTACGAGCAGTACTTC

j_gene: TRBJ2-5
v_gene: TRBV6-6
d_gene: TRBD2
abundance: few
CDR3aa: CASSSGPGGETQYF
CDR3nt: TGTGCCAGCAGTTCGGGCCCGGGGGGAGAGACCCAGTACTTC

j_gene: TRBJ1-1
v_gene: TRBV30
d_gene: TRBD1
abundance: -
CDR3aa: CAWSVGRTGPTEAFF
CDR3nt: TGTGCCTGGAGTGTTGGTCGGACAGGGCCGACTGAAGCTTTCTTT

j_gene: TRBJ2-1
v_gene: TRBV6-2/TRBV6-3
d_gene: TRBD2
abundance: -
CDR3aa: CASSSSSGILYNEQFF
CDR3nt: TGTGCCAGCAGTTCGAGTAGCGGGATATTGTACAATGAGCAGTTCTTC

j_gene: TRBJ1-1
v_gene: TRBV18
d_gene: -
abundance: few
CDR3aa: CASSSNRVQGYPEAFF
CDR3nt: TGTGCCAGCTCATCAAACAGGGTCCAAGGGTATCCTGAAGCTTTCTTT

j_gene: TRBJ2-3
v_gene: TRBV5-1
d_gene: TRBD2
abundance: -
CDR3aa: CASRGTSGIVDTQYF
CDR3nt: TGCGCCAGCAGGGGAACTAGCGGGATTGTAGATACGCAGTATTTT

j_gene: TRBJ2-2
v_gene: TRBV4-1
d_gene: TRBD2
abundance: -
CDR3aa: CASSQEVLAGGKGGELFF
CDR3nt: TGCGCCAGCAGCCAAGAGGTCCTAGCGGGAGGGAAAGGCGGGGAGCTGTTTTTT

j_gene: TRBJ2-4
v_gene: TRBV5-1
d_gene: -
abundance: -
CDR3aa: CASSLEGENIQYF
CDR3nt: TGCGCCAGCAGCTTGGAAGGGGAAAACATTCAGTACTTC

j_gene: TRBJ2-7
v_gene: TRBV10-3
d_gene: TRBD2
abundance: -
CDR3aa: CAISDRSSGAYEQYF
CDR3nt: TGTGCCATCAGTGATCGGTCTAGCGGGGCCTACGAGCAGTACTTC

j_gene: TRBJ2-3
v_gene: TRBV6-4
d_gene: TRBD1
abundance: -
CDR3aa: CASSDGTGVTDTQYF
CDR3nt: TGTGCCAGCAGTGACGGGACAGGGGTTACAGATACGCAGTATTTT

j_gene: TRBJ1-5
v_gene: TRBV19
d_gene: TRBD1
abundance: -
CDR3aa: CASRGQGYQPQHF
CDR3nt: TGTGCCAGTAGGGGACAGGGGTATCAGCCCCAGCATTTT

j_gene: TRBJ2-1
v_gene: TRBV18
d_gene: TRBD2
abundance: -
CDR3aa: CASSPNRAGAGNEQFF
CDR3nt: TGTGCCAGCTCACCGAATCGGGCGGGAGCGGGGAATGAGCAGTTCTTC

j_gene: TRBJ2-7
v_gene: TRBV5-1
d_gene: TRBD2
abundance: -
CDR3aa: CASHSGTSGTVSYEQYF
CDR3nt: TGCGCCAGCCACTCCGGGACTAGCGGGACGGTTTCCTACGAGCAGTACTTC

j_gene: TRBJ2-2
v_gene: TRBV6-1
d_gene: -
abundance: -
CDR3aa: CASSETARNTGELFF
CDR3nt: TGTGCCAGCAGTGAAACAGCCAGAAACACCGGGGAGCTGTTTTTT

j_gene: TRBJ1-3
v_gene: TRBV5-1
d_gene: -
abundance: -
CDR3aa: CASSDAGGTGNTIYF
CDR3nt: TGCGCCAGCAGCGATGCTGGCGGTACTGGAAACACCATATATTTT